Listed below are T cell receptor beta chains from one sample, sequenced in a study of breast tumors, draining lymph nodes, adjacent tissues. A single record per CDR3 protein comes from TCRdb applying MiXCR to the multiplex PCR reads. The sample lists under 20,000 distinct CDR3 sequences, approximately 42% occurring once. The sample comprised breast tumor tissue. These receptor sequences come from a female donor with breast cancer. Some clones in this sample may be carry-over from other donors' samples. Each CDR3 is given with its conserved first and last residue. D genes are given only for firm matches. Not every row has a clone size; where given, it reads once, few, many or a size class.

d_call,v_call,clone_size,j_call,cdr3_aa,cdr3_nt
TRBD2,TRBV20-1,medium-sized,TRBJ2-7,CSAGGLADYEQYF,TGCAGTGCTGGCGGACTAGCGGATTACGAGCAGTACTTC
TRBD1,TRBV5-1,few,TRBJ2-7,CASSFGTGAYEQYF,TGCGCCAGCAGCTTCGGCACAGGGGCTTACGAGCAGTACTTC
NA,TRBV25-1,NA,TRBJ2-2,CASSESPRGPGELFF,TGTGCCAGCAGTGAATCTCCCAGGGGCCCCGGGGAGCTGTTTTTT
NA,TRBV6-5,many,TRBJ2-7,CASSPIDTDYEQYF,TGTGCCAGCAGTCCTATAGACACCGACTACGAGCAGTACTTC
TRBD1,TRBV20-1,NA,TRBJ2-3,CSARAEDRGLDTQYF,TGCAGTGCTAGAGCAGAGGACAGGGGGTTAGATACGCAGTATTTT
NA,TRBV6-1,NA,TRBJ2-7,CASSRGTGDEQYF,TGTGCCAGCAGTCGAGGGACTGGTGACGAGCAGTACTTC
TRBD1,TRBV5-1,medium-sized,TRBJ2-1,CASSDGTGGSEQFF,TGCGCCAGCAGCGACGGGACAGGGGGCAGCGAGCAGTTCTTC
NA,TRBV18,many,TRBJ2-7,CASSRPVAGSQPSYEQYF,TGTGCCAGCTCACGGCCGGTAGCTGGGTCCCAACCCTCCTACGAGCAGTACTTC
TRBD2,TRBV15,NA,TRBJ2-7,CATSSFGGTYEQYF,TGTGCCACCAGCAGCTTCGGGGGGACTTACGAGCAGTACTTC
NA,TRBV12-5,NA,TRBJ2-7,CATGDYRFSREQYF,TGTGCTACAGGAGACTACCGATTTAGCCGGGAGCAGTACTTC
TRBD2,TRBV15,NA,TRBJ2-1,CAASRDNGGLDRDEQFF,TGTGCCGCCAGTAGAGACAATGGGGGACTAGATCGCGATGAGCAGTTCTTC
TRBD2,TRBV2,NA,TRBJ2-7,CASSDSEREEYF,TGTGCCAGCAGTGACTCGGAGCGGGAGGAGTACTTC
TRBD2,TRBV7-9,NA,TRBJ2-3,CASSRPAGNNEQYF,TGTGCCAGCAGCCGTCCAGCGGGAAACAATGAGCAGTATTTT
NA,TRBV6-5,few,TRBJ1-1,CASSSQTEAFF,TGTGCCAGCAGTTCTCAAACTGAAGCTTTCTTT
TRBD2,TRBV12-3/TRBV12-4,many,TRBJ2-7,CASTDGGGRASHEQYF,TGTGCCAGCACCGACGGAGGCGGGAGGGCCTCCCACGAGCAGTACTTC
TRBD1,TRBV7-7,NA,TRBJ2-2,CASSTGTGNTGELFF,TGTGCTAGCAGCACCGGGACAGGGAACACCGGGGAGCTGTTTTTT
NA,TRBV4-1,NA,TRBJ2-7,CASSQGRLSSYEQYF,TGCGCCAGCAGCCAAGGACGGCTTAGCTCCTACGAGCAGTACTTC
NA,TRBV20-1,many,TRBJ2-3,CSARAAGSDTQYF,TGCAGTGCTAGGGCTGCGGGATCAGATACGCAGTATTTT
TRBD2,TRBV28,many,TRBJ2-6,CASSLSGSGSFAGANVLTF,TGTGCCAGCAGTTTATCGGGTAGCGGGAGTTTCGCTGGGGCCAACGTCCTGACTTTC
NA,TRBV29-1,many,TRBJ2-5,CSTPRGGGTQYF,TGCAGCACGCCCAGGGGCGGAGGGACCCAGTACTTC
NA,TRBV29-1,medium-sized,TRBJ1-2,CSVGADHYGYTF,TGCAGCGTTGGGGCGGACCACTATGGCTACACCTTC
TRBD1,TRBV15,once,TRBJ2-7,CATSRSTGTEQYF,TGTGCCACCAGCAGGTCGACAGGGACCGAGCAGTACTTC
TRBD2,TRBV20-1,NA,TRBJ2-1,CSAIPSSGGAYEQFF,TGCAGTGCTATCCCCTCTAGCGGGGGGGCCTATGAGCAGTTCTTC
NA,TRBV3-1,NA,TRBJ1-2,CASSQNNYGYTF,TGTGCCAGCAGCCAAAATAACTATGGCTACACCTTC
NA,TRBV15,NA,TRBJ2-7,CATRGSCEQYF,TGTGCCACCAGGGGCTCCTGCGAGCAGTACTTC
NA,TRBV9,medium-sized,TRBJ1-2,CASSVVDTPRYGYTF,TGTGCCAGCAGCGTAGTGGACACCCCGCGGTATGGCTACACCTTC
TRBD2,TRBV11-2,many,TRBJ2-1,CASSGSGRAPEQFF,TGTGCCAGCAGCGGTAGCGGGAGAGCCCCCGAGCAGTTCTTC
TRBD1,TRBV2,medium-sized,TRBJ1-2,CASKPDRDNYGYTF,TGTGCCAGCAAGCCGGACAGGGACAACTATGGCTACACCTTC
NA,TRBV5-6,many,TRBJ2-3,CASSFGTGSSTDTQYF,TGTGCCAGCAGCTTTGGAACAGGGTCCAGCACAGATACGCAGTATTTT
NA,TRBV20-1,many,TRBJ2-1,CSARGYSLASGNEQFF,TGCAGTGCTAGGGGTTATTCACTAGCATCGGGCAATGAGCAGTTCTTC
NA,TRBV24-1,medium-sized,TRBJ2-7,CATSPGSYEQYF,TGTGCCACCAGTCCAGGATCCTACGAGCAGTACTTC
TRBD2,TRBV19,many,TRBJ2-3,CASSIGLASTDTQYF,TGTGCCAGTAGTATAGGACTAGCGAGCACAGATACGCAGTATTTT
TRBD2,TRBV12-3/TRBV12-4,NA,TRBJ2-3,CASSPCGGRADTDTQYF,TGTGCCAGCAGCCCATGTGGCGGGAGGGCGGACACAGATACGCAGTATTTT
TRBD1,TRBV5-8,many,TRBJ2-1,CASSWDRGNMNEQFF,TGTGCCAGCAGCTGGGACAGGGGGAATATGAATGAGCAGTTCTTC
NA,TRBV15,NA,TRBJ2-3,CATSSPGVTSTDTQYF,TGTGCCACCAGCAGCCCCGGGGTCACTAGCACAGATACGCAGTATTTT
TRBD2,TRBV5-8,NA,TRBJ2-1,CASSFSSGRANEQFF,TGTGCCAGCAGCTTTTCTAGCGGGAGGGCCAATGAGCAGTTCTTC
NA,TRBV12-3/TRBV12-4,NA,TRBJ1-5,CASSRLIRGGDKNQPQHF,TGTGCCAGCTCCCGACTAATACGTGGAGGGGACAAAAATCAGCCCCAGCATTTT
TRBD1,TRBV5-1,medium-sized,TRBJ1-6,CASSLGDRGGSPLHF,TGCGCCAGCAGCTTGGGGGACAGGGGGGGATCACCCCTCCACTTT
TRBD2,TRBV20-1,NA,TRBJ2-7,CSARGTSGRSHEQYF,TGCAGTGCTAGAGGGACTAGCGGGAGGTCCCACGAGCAGTACTTC
TRBD2,TRBV10-2,NA,TRBJ2-5,CASSESGTRQETQYF,TGCGCCAGCAGTGAGTCGGGGACTAGACAAGAGACCCAGTACTTC
TRBD2,TRBV20-1,NA,TRBJ2-1,CSATGLAGVVDEQFF,TGCAGTGCAACAGGACTAGCGGGAGTTGTCGATGAGCAGTTCTTC
NA,TRBV12-3/TRBV12-4,NA,TRBJ2-7,CASSFDLGTYEQYF,TGTGCCAGCAGTTTCGACTTAGGTACCTACGAGCAGTACTTC
NA,TRBV6-2/TRBV6-3,many,TRBJ2-7,CASRTLGSAYEQYF,TGTGCCAGCAGAACTCTTGGATCGGCCTACGAGCAGTACTTC
NA,TRBV7-9,medium-sized,TRBJ1-4,CASSLDQGKLFF,TGTGCCAGCAGCTTAGACCAGGGAAAACTGTTTTTT